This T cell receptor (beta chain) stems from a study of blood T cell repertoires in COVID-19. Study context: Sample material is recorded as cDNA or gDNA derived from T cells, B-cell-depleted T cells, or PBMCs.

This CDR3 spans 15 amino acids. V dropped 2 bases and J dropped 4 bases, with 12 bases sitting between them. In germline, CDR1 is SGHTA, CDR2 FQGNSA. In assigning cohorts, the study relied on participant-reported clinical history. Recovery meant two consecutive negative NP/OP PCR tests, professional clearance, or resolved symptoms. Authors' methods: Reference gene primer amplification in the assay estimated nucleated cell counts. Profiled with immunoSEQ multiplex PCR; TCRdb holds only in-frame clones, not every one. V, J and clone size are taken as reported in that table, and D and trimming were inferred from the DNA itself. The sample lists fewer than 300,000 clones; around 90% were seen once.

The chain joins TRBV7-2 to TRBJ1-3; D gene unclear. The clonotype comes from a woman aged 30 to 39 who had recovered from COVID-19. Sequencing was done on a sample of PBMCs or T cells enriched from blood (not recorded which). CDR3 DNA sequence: TGTGCCAGCAGCTTAAGGAGTGTTTCAGGAAACACCATATATTTT. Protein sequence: CASSLRSVSGNTIYF. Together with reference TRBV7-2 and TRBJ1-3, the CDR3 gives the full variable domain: GAGVSQSPSNKVTEKGKDVELRCDPISGHTALYWYRQSLGQGLEFLIYFQGNSAPDKSGLPSDRFSAERTGGSVSTLTIQRTQQEDSAVYLCASSLRSVSGNTIYFGEGSWLTVV.